This TCR beta chain emerged from a study of T-cell reconstitution after alpha-beta-depleted transplantation in children. Ten or more counts support this clonotype. It was with unique molecular identifiers that the TCRbeta library was prepared. TCRdb itself ran the PCR reads through MiXCR, one entry per CDR3 protein. The data hold about 230,000 distinct CDR3 sequences, with over 9.5% observed a single time. This CDR3 has 13 residues. V lost 5 bases and J 5 bases, leaving 12 bases between the germline ends. Germline V gene data show CDR1 as SGHRS and CDR2 as YFSETQ. This chain connects TRBV5-1 to TRBJ2-3; weak D call: TRBD2 (6 bases). The sample in question was PBMCs from the stem cell graft donor, obtained from the stem cell graft. The sequence was collected from a human donor who donated a stem cell graft to a child with SCID. The CDR3 spells CASRDGGGDTQYF. DNA for the CDR3: TGCGCCAGCAGGGACGGGGGTGGAGATACGCAGTATTTT.